A selection of T cell receptor beta chains follows, all from one sample in a study of blood T cell repertoires in COVID-19. Method: immunoSEQ multiplex PCR; TCRdb's copy keeps in-frame clones and lacks some. The data contain around 200,000 clones, about nine tenths of them singletons. Sequenced input: PBMCs or T cells enriched from blood (not recorded which). These receptors were collected from a man in his thirties or forties who had recovered from COVID-19. The CDR3 runs from the conserved cysteine through the conserved F or W. A D gene is named only where the DNA matches it firmly. A clone size is listed for some rows: how often the clone was seen (once, few, many), or a class if it is expanded.

j_call d_call v_call clone_size cdr3_aa cdr3_nt
TRBJ2-1 TRBD1 TRBV9 once CASSAEGASSYNEQFF TGTGCCAGCAGCGCCGAGGGGGCGAGCTCCTACAATGAGCAGTTCTTC
TRBJ1-1 NA TRBV18 NA CASCRKTDGAGEAFF TGTGCCAGCTGCCGTAAGACAGACGGAGCGGGTGAAGCTTTCTTT
TRBJ1-2 NA TRBV18 NA CASSPAGEGYTF TGTGCCAGCTCACCAGCAGGGGAGGGCTACACCTTC
TRBJ1-4 TRBD1 TRBV2 NA CASSDAQGAGEKLFF TGTGCCAGCAGTGATGCGCAGGGGGCGGGAGAAAAACTGTTTTTT
TRBJ1-3 NA TRBV6-1 NA CASSEFGQSSGNTIYF TGTGCCAGCAGTGAATTTGGGCAGTCCTCTGGAAACACCATATATTTT
TRBJ2-5 NA TRBV28 NA CASSFLGVVHQETQYF TGTGCCAGCAGTTTTCTGGGAGTTGTCCACCAAGAGACCCAGTACTTC
TRBJ2-5 NA TRBV4-3 NA CASSQGRDKRETQYF TGCGCCAGCAGCCAGGGTCGTGACAAACGGGAGACCCAGTACTTC
TRBJ1-4 NA TRBV27 once CASRGLINEKLFF TGTGCCAGCAGGGGACTGATCAATGAAAAACTGTTTTTT
TRBJ1-2 TRBD1 TRBV7-2 NA CASSPRQGGFNGYTF TGTGCCAGCAGCCCACGACAGGGGGGGTTCAATGGCTACACCTTC
TRBJ2-3 NA TRBV7-9 once CASSLLEWGGTDTQYF TGTGCCAGCAGCTTACTTGAATGGGGCGGTACAGATACGCAGTATTTT
TRBJ2-5 TRBD1 TRBV11-2 NA CASRDHRGQETQYF TGTGCCAGCAGGGACCACAGGGGGCAAGAGACCCAGTACTTC
TRBJ2-7 NA TRBV6-5 once CASLGLPASYEQYF TGTGCCAGCCTGGGACTTCCCGCCTCCTACGAGCAGTACTTC
TRBJ2-1 TRBD2 TRBV24-1 NA CATSRTSGVGNEQFF TGTGCCACCAGCAGGACTAGCGGAGTGGGGAATGAGCAGTTCTTC
TRBJ1-5 NA TRBV4-3 NA CASSQDARNNQPQHF TGCGCCAGCAGCCAAGATGCCAGGAACAATCAGCCCCAGCATTTT
TRBJ2-3 TRBD2 TRBV7-7 NA CASSPILANTDTQYF TGTGCCAGCAGCCCAATACTAGCGAACACAGATACGCAGTATTTT